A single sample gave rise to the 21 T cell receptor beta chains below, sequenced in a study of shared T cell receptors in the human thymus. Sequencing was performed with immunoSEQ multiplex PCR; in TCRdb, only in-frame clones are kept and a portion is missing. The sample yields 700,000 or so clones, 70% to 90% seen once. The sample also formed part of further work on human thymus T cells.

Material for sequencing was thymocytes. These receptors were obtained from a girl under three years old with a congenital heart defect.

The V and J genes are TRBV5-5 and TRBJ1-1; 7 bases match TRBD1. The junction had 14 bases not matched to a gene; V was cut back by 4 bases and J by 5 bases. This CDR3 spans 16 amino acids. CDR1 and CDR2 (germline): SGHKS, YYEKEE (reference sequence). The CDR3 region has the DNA TGTGCCAGCAGCCTCCCGACAGGGAAAAGAGGGACTGAAGCTTTCTTT. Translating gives CASSLPTGKRGTEAFF.

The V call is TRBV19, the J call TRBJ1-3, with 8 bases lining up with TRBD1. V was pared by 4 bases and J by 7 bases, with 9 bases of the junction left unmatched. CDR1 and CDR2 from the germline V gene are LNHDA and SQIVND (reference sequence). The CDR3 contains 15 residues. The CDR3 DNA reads TGTGCCAGTAGTAACCGGACAGGGAAGAGGAACACCATATATTTT. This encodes CASSNRTGKRNTIYF. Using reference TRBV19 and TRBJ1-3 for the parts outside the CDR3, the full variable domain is DGGITQSPKYLFRKEGQNVTLSCEQNLNHDAMYWYRQDPGQGLRLIYYSQIVNDFQKGDIAEGYSVSREKKESFPLTVTSAQKNPTAFYLCASSNRTGKRNTIYFGEGSWLTVV.

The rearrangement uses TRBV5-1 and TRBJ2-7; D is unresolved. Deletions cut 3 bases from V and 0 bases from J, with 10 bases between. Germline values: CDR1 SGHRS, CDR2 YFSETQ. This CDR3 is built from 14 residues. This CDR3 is CASSSYIYSYEQYF. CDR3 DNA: TGCGCCAGCAGCTCATACATATACTCCTACGAGCAGTACTTC.

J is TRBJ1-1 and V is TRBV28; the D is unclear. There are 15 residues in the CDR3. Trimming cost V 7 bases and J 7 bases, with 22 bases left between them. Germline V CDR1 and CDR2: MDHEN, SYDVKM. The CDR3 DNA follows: TGTGCCAGCAAAGACCACGGAGCTCCCTACGATGAAGCTTTCTTT. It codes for CASKDHGAPYDEAFF.

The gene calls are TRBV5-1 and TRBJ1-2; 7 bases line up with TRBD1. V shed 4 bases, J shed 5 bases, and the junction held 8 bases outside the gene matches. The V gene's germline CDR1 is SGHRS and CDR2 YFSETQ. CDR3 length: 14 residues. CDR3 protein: CASSRSQGVYGYTF. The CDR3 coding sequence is TGCGCCAGCAGCAGGTCCCAGGGGGTGTATGGCTACACCTTC.

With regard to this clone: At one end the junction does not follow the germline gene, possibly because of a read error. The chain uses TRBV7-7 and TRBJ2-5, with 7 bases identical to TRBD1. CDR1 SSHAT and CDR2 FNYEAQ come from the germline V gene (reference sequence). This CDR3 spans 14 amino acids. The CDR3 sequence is CASSEGQPQETQYF. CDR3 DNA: TGTGCTAGCAGCGAGGGACAGCCGCAAGAGACCCAGTACTTC.

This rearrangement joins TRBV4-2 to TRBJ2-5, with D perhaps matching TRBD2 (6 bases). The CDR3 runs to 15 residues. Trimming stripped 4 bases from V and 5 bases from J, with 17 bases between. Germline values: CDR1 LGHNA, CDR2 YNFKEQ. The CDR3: CASSPLPRGTETQYF. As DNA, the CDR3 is TGTGCCAGCAGCCCCCTACCGCGGGGAACGGAGACCCAGTACTTC.

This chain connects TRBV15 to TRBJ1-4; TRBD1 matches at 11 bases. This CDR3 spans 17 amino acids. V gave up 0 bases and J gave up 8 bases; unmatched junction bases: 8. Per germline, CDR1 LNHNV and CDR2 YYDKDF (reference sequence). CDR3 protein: CATSRDERDRGREKLFF. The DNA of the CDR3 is TGTGCCACCAGCAGAGATGAAAGGGACAGGGGGAGGGAAAAACTGTTTTTT.

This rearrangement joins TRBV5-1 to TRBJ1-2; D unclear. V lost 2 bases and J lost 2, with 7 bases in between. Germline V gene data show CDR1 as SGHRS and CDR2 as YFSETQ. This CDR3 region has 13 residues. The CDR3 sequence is CASSFYTNYGYTF. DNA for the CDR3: TGCGCCAGCAGCTTTTACACAAACTATGGCTACACCTTC.

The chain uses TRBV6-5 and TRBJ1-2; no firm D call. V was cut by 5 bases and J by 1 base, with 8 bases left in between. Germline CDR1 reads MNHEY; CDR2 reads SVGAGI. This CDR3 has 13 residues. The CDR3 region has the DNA TGTGCCAGCAGTCACACACGTAACTATGGCTACACCTTC. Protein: CASSHTRNYGYTF.

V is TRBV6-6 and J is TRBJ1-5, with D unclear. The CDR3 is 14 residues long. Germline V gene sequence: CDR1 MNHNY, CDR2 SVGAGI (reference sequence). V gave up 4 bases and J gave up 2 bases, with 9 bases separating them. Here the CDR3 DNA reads TGTGCCAGCAGTTGTTCCGGGTGCAATCAGCCCCAGCATTTT. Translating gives CASSCSGCNQPQHF.

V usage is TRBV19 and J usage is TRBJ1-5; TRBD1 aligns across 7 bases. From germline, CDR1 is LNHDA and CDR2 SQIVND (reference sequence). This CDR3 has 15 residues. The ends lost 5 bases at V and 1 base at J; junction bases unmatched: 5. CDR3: CASSPRDRSNQPQHF. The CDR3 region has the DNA TGTGCCAGTAGTCCCCGGGACAGAAGCAATCAGCCCCAGCATTTT.

CDR3 in amino acids: CASSLVSVVEQYF. CDR3 nucleotide sequence: TGTGCCAGCAGCTTGGTTTCAGTTGTCGAGCAGTACTTC. V is TRBV5-6 and J is TRBJ2-7; D uncertain. The CDR3 is made up of 13 amino acids. Trimming left V 0 bases short and J 6 bases short, with 10 bases between. Germline V gene sequence: CDR1 SGHDT, CDR2 YYEEEE.

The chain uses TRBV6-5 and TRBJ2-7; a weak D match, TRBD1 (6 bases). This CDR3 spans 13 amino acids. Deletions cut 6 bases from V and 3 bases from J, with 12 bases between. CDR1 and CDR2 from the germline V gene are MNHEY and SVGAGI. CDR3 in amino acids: CASSQGKSYEQYF. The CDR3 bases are TGTGCCAGCAGCCAGGGGAAAAGCTACGAGCAGTACTTC.

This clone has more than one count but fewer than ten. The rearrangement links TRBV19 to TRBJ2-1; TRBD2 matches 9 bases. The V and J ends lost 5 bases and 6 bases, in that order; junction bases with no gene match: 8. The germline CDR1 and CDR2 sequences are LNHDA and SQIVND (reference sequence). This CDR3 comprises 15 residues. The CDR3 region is CASSDWTSEGNEQFF. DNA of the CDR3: TGTGCCAGTAGTGATTGGACTAGCGAGGGCAATGAGCAGTTCTTC.

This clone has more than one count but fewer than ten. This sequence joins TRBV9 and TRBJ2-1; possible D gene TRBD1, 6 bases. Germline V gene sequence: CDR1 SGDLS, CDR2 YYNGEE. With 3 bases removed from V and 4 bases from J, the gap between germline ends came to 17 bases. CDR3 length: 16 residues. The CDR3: CASSDLQGARYNEQFF. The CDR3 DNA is TGTGCCAGCAGCGACTTACAGGGTGCCCGTTACAATGAGCAGTTCTTC. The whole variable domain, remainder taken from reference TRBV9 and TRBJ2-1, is DSGVTQTPKHLITATGQRVTLRCSPRSGDLSVYWYQQSLDQGLQFLIQYYNGEERAKGNILERFSAQQFPDLHSELNLSSLELGDSALYFCASSDLQGARYNEQFFGPGTRLTVL.

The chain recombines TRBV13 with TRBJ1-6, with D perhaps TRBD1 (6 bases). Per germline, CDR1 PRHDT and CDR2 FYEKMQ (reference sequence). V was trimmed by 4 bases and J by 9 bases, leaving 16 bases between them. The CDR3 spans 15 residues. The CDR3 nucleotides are TGTGCCAGCAGCTCTAGGGAGGGGGGGTGTTCACCCCTCCACTTT. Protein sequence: CASSSREGGCSPLHF.

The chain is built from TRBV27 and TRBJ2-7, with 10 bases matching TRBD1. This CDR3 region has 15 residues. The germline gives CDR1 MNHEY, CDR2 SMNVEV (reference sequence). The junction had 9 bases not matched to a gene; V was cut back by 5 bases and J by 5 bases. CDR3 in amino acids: CASSLRQGAVHEQYF. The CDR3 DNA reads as TGTGCCAGCAGTCTCCGACAGGGGGCTGTACACGAGCAGTACTTC.

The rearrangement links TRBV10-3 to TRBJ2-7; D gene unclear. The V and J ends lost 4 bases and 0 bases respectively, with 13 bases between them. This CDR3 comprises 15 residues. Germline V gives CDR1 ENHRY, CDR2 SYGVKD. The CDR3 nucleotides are TGTGCCATCAGTGGGGCAGACCAGAGCTCCTACGAGCAGTACTTC. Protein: CAISGADQSSYEQYF.

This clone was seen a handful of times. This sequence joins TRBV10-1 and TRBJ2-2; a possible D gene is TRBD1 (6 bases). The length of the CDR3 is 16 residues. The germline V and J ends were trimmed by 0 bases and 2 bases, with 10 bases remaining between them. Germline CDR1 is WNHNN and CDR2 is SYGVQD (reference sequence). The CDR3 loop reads CASSESQGINTGELFF. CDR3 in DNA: TGCGCCAGCAGTGAGTCGCAGGGGATTAACACCGGGGAGCTGTTTTTT.

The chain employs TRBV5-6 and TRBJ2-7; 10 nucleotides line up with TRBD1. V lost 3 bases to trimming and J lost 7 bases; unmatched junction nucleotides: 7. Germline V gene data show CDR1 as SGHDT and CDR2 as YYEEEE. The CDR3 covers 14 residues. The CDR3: CASSSGTGEREQYF. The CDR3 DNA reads TGTGCCAGCAGCTCCGGGACAGGGGAACGGGAGCAGTACTTC.